Listed below are T cell receptor beta chains from one sample, sequenced in a study of shared clonotypes between healthy human individuals. The repertoire was sequenced with immunoSEQ multiplex PCR; TCRdb's copy has only in-frame clones and lacks some. The sample holds about 2.4 million clones; 80% to 95% are singletons and the top ten take roughly 0.39%. Sequences were obtained from naive CD4+ T cells from PBMCs. Receptor source: a man younger than 35 in good health. Some clones in this sample may be carry-over from other donors' samples. The CDR3 runs from the conserved cysteine through the conserved F or W. A D gene is named only where the DNA matches it firmly. Size is omitted from some rows. Given values are once, few, many or a class for expanded clones.

D: -; J: TRBJ2-1; length: 16; size: -; V: TRBV5-6; DNA: TGTGCCAGCAGTCTTGATAGGGGGGCTGCTAGCAATGAGCAGTTCTTC; CDR3: CASSLDRGAASNEQFF
D: -; J: TRBJ2-2; length: 17; size: -; V: TRBV7-9; DNA: TGTGCCAGCAGCTTAGGAGTGAACTGGGGGCAGGCCGGGGAGCTGTTTTTT; CDR3: CASSLGVNWGQAGELFF
D: -; J: TRBJ2-7; length: 11; size: -; V: TRBV5-1; DNA: TGCGCCAGCAGCTTAGCCGCCGAGCAGTACTTC; CDR3: CASSLAAEQYF
D: -; J: TRBJ2-2; length: 16; size: -; V: TRBV28; DNA: TGTGCCAGCAGTTTAAGTCGGGCACCGAGTAACGGGGAGCTGTTTTTT; CDR3: CASSLSRAPSNGELFF
D: TRBD2; J: TRBJ2-2; length: 16; size: -; V: TRBV5-1; DNA: TGCGCCAGCAGCTTGTTGCGGGAGACCCTAACCGGGGAGCTGTTTTTT; CDR3: CASSLLRETLTGELFF
D: TRBD1; J: TRBJ2-1; length: 15; size: once; V: TRBV6-6; DNA: TGTGCCAGCCGCATCGACAGGGGAACACACAATGAGCAGTTCTTC; CDR3: CASRIDRGTHNEQFF
D: TRBD2; J: TRBJ2-7; length: 14; size: -; V: TRBV28; DNA: TGTGCCAGCATCCCGCGCGGGAGCAACTACGAGCAGTACTTC; CDR3: CASIPRGSNYEQYF
D: -; J: TRBJ1-1; length: 16; size: once; V: TRBV18; DNA: TGTGCCAGCTCACCGCGGACAGCCCTAAGTTGGACTGAAGCTTTCTTT; CDR3: CASSPRTALSWTEAFF
D: -; J: TRBJ1-1; length: 15; size: -; V: TRBV4-1; DNA: TGCGCCAGCAGCCAAGGGTTGGACAGGAACACTGAAGCTTTCTTT; CDR3: CASSQGLDRNTEAFF
D: -; J: TRBJ1-1; length: 14; size: -; V: TRBV5-1; DNA: TGCGCCAGCAGGGGCCTGGGGCCCGGCACTGAAGCTTTCTTT; CDR3: CASRGLGPGTEAFF
D: -; J: TRBJ2-7; length: 13; size: -; V: TRBV10-3; DNA: TGTGCCATCAGTGTAGGGGGAACTAACGAGCAGTACTTC; CDR3: CAISVGGTNEQYF
D: -; J: TRBJ2-2; length: 16; size: once; V: TRBV19; DNA: TGTGCCAGTAGCTCCGGGACCTCCGGGAGCACCGGGGAGCTGTTTTTT; CDR3: CASSSGTSGSTGELFF
D: TRBD1; J: TRBJ2-4; length: 18; size: -; V: TRBV4-1; DNA: TGCGCCAGCAGCCAGAATCGGGACAGGCAGCTAGCCAAAAACATTCAGTACTTC; CDR3: CASSQNRDRQLAKNIQYF
D: -; J: TRBJ1-1; length: 14; size: once; V: TRBV5-1; DNA: TGCGCCAGCAGCTTGGAGCCGGGAGGGAGTGAAGCTTTCTTT; CDR3: CASSLEPGGSEAFF
D: -; J: TRBJ2-5; length: 14; size: -; V: TRBV5-1; DNA: TGCGCCAGCAGCTTGGTTGGGTCTCAAGAGACCCAGTACTTC; CDR3: CASSLVGSQETQYF
D: TRBD2; J: TRBJ2-1; length: 16; size: -; V: TRBV29-1; DNA: TGCAGCGTTGGACTAGCGGGAGCTCCGTCTTACAATGAGCAGTTCTTC; CDR3: CSVGLAGAPSYNEQFF
D: -; J: TRBJ1-2; length: 15; size: -; V: TRBV5-5; DNA: TGTGCCAGCAGCTTTTGGGCAGGGATGGTGCGTGGCTACACCTTC; CDR3: CASSFWAGMVRGYTF
D: -; J: TRBJ2-1; length: 13; size: -; V: TRBV11-3; DNA: TGTGCCAGCAGCCCGGACGCTTACAATGAGCAGTTCTTC; CDR3: CASSPDAYNEQFF
D: TRBD2; J: TRBJ2-7; length: 15; size: -; V: TRBV2; DNA: TGTGCCAGCAGCTTCATTCTAGCGGGAGCCTACGAGCAGTACTTC; CDR3: CASSFILAGAYEQYF
D: -; J: TRBJ2-7; length: 11; size: -; V: TRBV27; DNA: TGTGCCAGCAGTTACAGGGATCGGCAGTACTTC; CDR3: CASSYRDRQYF
D: TRBD1; J: TRBJ2-2; length: 15; size: -; V: TRBV29-1; DNA: TGCAGCGTTGACCCAGGGGGCCGAGGCACCGGGGAGCTGTTTTTT; CDR3: CSVDPGGRGTGELFF
D: TRBD2; J: TRBJ2-3; length: 18; size: -; V: TRBV5-5; DNA: TGTGCCAGCAGCTTGGTGAGGTCTGGGACTAGCGGGAGAGATACGCAGTATTTT; CDR3: CASSLVRSGTSGRDTQYF
D: TRBD1; J: TRBJ2-7; length: 15; size: -; V: TRBV19; DNA: TGTGCCAGTAGTCCAGACCGGGACAGGGTAGGGGAGCAGTACTTC; CDR3: CASSPDRDRVGEQYF
D: -; J: TRBJ2-2; length: 13; size: -; V: TRBV5-1; DNA: TGCGCCAGCCGCACCACGATGACCGGGGAGCTGTTTTTT; CDR3: CASRTTMTGELFF
D: TRBD2; J: TRBJ2-7; length: 16; size: -; V: TRBV7-9; DNA: TGTGCCAGCAGCTTAGCCTGGGCTAGCGGGACCTACGAGCAGTACTTC; CDR3: CASSLAWASGTYEQYF
D: -; J: TRBJ1-1; length: 14; size: -; V: TRBV29-1; DNA: TGCAGCGTTGAATCTCCTACACCGAACACTGAAGCTTTCTTT; CDR3: CSVESPTPNTEAFF
D: -; J: TRBJ1-1; length: 14; size: -; V: TRBV19; DNA: TGTGCCAGTAGTAAGGGGACACCGAACACTGAAGCTTTCTTT; CDR3: CASSKGTPNTEAFF
D: -; J: TRBJ2-6; length: 19; size: -; V: TRBV21-1; DNA: TGTGCCAGCTCTCAGGGGAGGGACAGGGACCTCTCTGGGGCCAACGTCCTGACTTTC; CDR3: CASSQGRDRDLSGANVLTF
D: -; J: TRBJ1-4; length: 17; size: -; V: TRBV28; DNA: TGTGCCAGCAGCCTACTACCCCTCCCGAGGAGTAATGAAAAACTGTTTTTT; CDR3: CASSLLPLPRSNEKLFF
D: -; J: TRBJ2-4; length: 16; size: -; V: TRBV5-4; DNA: TGTGCCAGCAGCCCGGACGGGGGTATAGCCAAAAACATTCAGTACTTC; CDR3: CASSPDGGIAKNIQYF
D: TRBD1; J: TRBJ2-7; length: 15; size: -; V: TRBV7-7; DNA: TGTGCCAGCAGCCCGCAGGGACAGGGAGTTAGCGAGCAGTACTTC; CDR3: CASSPQGQGVSEQYF
D: TRBD1; J: TRBJ1-2; length: 16; size: once; V: TRBV5-1; DNA: TGCGCCAGCAGCCTTGGAGGGACAGACGCTCTGGGTGGCTACACCTTC; CDR3: CASSLGGTDALGGYTF
D: -; J: TRBJ1-3; length: 15; size: -; V: TRBV6-1; DNA: TGTGCCAGCAGGGAGGGGTTTGGGTCTGGAAACACCATATATTTT; CDR3: CASREGFGSGNTIYF
D: TRBD2; J: TRBJ2-2; length: 15; size: -; V: TRBV9; DNA: TGTGCCAGCAGCAAAGCGGGAGGGCCCACCGGGGAGCTGTTTTTT; CDR3: CASSKAGGPTGELFF
D: -; J: TRBJ2-1; length: 16; size: -; V: TRBV5-1; DNA: TGCGCCAGCAGTCTAAACTCGGGCAGGGCCTACAATGAGCAGTTCTTC; CDR3: CASSLNSGRAYNEQFF
D: TRBD2; J: TRBJ2-2; length: 17; size: -; V: TRBV7-9; DNA: TGTGCCAGCAGCCCATACCTGACTAGCGGGAGGACCGGGGAGCTGTTTTTT; CDR3: CASSPYLTSGRTGELFF
D: TRBD1; J: TRBJ2-5; length: 14; size: -; V: TRBV7-2; DNA: TGTGCCAGCAGCTATGGGACAGGGGGAGAGACCCAGTACTTC; CDR3: CASSYGTGGETQYF
D: TRBD1; J: TRBJ1-3; length: 14; size: -; V: TRBV2; DNA: TGTGCCAGCGGACAGGCCCAGGCTGGAAACACCATATATTTT; CDR3: CASGQAQAGNTIYF
D: -; J: TRBJ1-2; length: 12; size: once; V: TRBV9; DNA: TGTGCCAGCAGCGGTACATCGGGCGGCTACACCTTC; CDR3: CASSGTSGGYTF
D: -; J: TRBJ1-1; length: 10; size: -; V: TRBV20-1; DNA: TGCAGTGCAAGGAACACTGAAGCTTTCTTT; CDR3: CSARNTEAFF
D: -; J: TRBJ2-1; length: 14; size: -; V: TRBV6-5; DNA: TGTGCCAGCAGCCGCTCGAGCTCCTACAATGAGCAGTTCTTC; CDR3: CASSRSSSYNEQFF